The TCR beta chain under discussion was sequenced for a study of shared clonotypes between healthy human individuals. Generated by immunoSEQ multiplex PCR, the TCRdb table keeps only in-frame clones and is missing some. The sample includes about 2.1 million clones, approximately 94% of them seen just once. The CDR3 extends over 16 amino acids. Between the trimmed V and J ends, which lost 0 bases and 1 base, there was a span of 13 bases. The germline V gene has CDR1 SGHAT and CDR2 FQNNGV. Naive CD8 cells lacked CD45RO and underwent positive selection for CCR7, leaving out terminally differentiated effector memory CD45RA+ cells.

V usage is TRBV11-2 and J usage is TRBJ2-7, with D maybe TRBD2 (5 bases). The sample taken for sequencing was naive CD8+ T cells from PBMCs. The origin of this receptor is a man between 18 and 35 years old in good health. Some clones in this sample may be carry-over from other donors' samples. The DNA of the CDR3 is TGTGCCAGCAGCTTAGATCTGAAGGGAGCTTCCTACGAGCAGTACTTC. The encoded protein is CASSLDLKGASYEQYF. Complete variable domain (other parts from reference TRBV11-2 and TRBJ2-7): EAGVAQSPRYKIIEKRQSVAFWCNPISGHATLYWYQQILGQGPKLLIQFQNNGVVDDSQLPKDRFSAERLKGVDSTLKIQPAKLEDSAVYLCASSLDLKGASYEQYFGPGTRLTVT.